This passage covers 29 T cell receptor beta chains from one sample sequenced in a study of T cell responses to AZD1222 COVID-19 vaccine. TCRdb keeps only in-frame clones here, not all; method: immunoSEQ multiplex PCR. The table includes about 89,000 clones, about 89% detected once. Source: peripheral blood, taken 28 days after the second AZD1222 dose. All receptors derive from an adult who received the AZD1222 COVID-19 vaccine.

A word on this clone: Other DNA sequences within the sample encode an identical CDR3. CDR3 loop: CASLRGTEAFF. CDR3 in DNA: TGTGCCAGCCTGAGGGGCACTGAAGCTTTCTTT. The chain has TRBV6-5 and TRBJ1-1; D is perhaps TRBD1 (5 bases). Per germline, CDR1 MNHEY and CDR2 SVGAGI. The CDR3 is 11 residues long. Deletions cut 8 bases from V and 4 bases from J, with 8 bases between.

There are a few counts of this clone. The chain couples TRBV27 to TRBJ1-1; a weak D match, TRBD1 (5 bases). The CDR3 totals 14 residues. Germline assignment: CDR1 MNHEY and CDR2 SMNVEV (reference sequence). V lost 2 bases and J lost 4, with 11 bases in between. The CDR3 loop reads CASSLRAGLTEAFF. The CDR3 DNA reads as TGTGCCAGCAGTTTACGGGCAGGGCTCACTGAAGCTTTCTTT.

The rearrangement uses TRBV10-3 and TRBJ1-6; a possible D gene is TRBD1 (6 bases). Germline CDR1 and CDR2: ENHRY and SYGVKD. The CDR3 has 13 amino acids. V gave up 4 bases and J gave up 7 bases, with 8 bases separating them. CDR3 sequence (DNA): TGTGCCATCAGTGGGACAGCAAATTCACCCCTCCACTTT. Its protein product is CAISGTANSPLHF.

V is TRBV19 and J is TRBJ1-1; possibly TRBD1 for D (5 bases). Germline V lookup: CDR1 LNHDA, CDR2 SQIVND (reference sequence). Trimming pared 10 bases from V and 2 bases from J, leaving 20 bases between. The CDR3 length is 15 residues. For the CDR3, the DNA is TGTGCCACCTCTATCCTTGGGACGGTTAACACTGAAGCTTTCTTT. Its translation: CATSILGTVNTEAFF.

This chain joins TRBV9 and TRBJ2-2; weak D call: TRBD2 (6 bases). The CDR3 totals 14 residues. Trimming removed 5 bases at V and 1 base at J, with 9 bases between. Germline CDR1 SGDLS, CDR2 YYNGEE. The CDR3 spells CASRSGGNTGELFF. The CDR3 DNA sequence: TGTGCCAGCAGGTCCGGGGGGAACACCGGGGAGCTGTTTTTT. The variable domain in full, completed from reference TRBV9 and TRBJ2-2, reads DSGVTQTPKHLITATGQRVTLRCSPRSGDLSVYWYQQSLDQGLQFLIQYYNGEERAKGNILERFSAQQFPDLHSELNLSSLELGDSALYFCASRSGGNTGELFFGEGSRLTVL.

This chain connects TRBV28 to TRBJ1-2; 8 nucleotides match TRBD1. The germline CDR1 and CDR2 sequences are MDHEN and SYDVKM. This CDR3 is built from 16 residues. V dropped 7 bases and J dropped 2; count of bases not matched to a gene: 12. This chain's CDR3 is CASNTPEAGGNYGYTF. CDR3 coding DNA: TGTGCCAGCAACACTCCCGAGGCAGGGGGCAACTATGGCTACACCTTC.

The V and J genes are TRBV6-5 and TRBJ1-1; D unresolved. Germline V CDR1 and CDR2: MNHEY, SVGAGI. V gave up 0 bases and J gave up 0 bases, with 11 bases separating them. The CDR3 extends over 16 amino acids. The CDR3 nucleotides read TGTGCCAGCAGTTACTCAGCGTTTCACATGAACACTGAAGCTTTCTTT. It specifies CASSYSAFHMNTEAFF.

This chain uses TRBV9 with TRBJ1-3; D perhaps matches TRBD1 (5 bases). The germline V gene has CDR1 SGDLS and CDR2 YYNGEE. V lost 3 bases to trimming and J lost 1 base, with 11 bases between them. This CDR3 is 15 amino acids long. The CDR3 nucleotides are TGTGCCAGCAGCGAGGGGAAGAGTTCTGGAAACACCATATATTTT. Protein sequence: CASSEGKSSGNTIYF.

This sequence joins TRBV7-8 and TRBJ1-1; D may be TRBD1 (5 bases). Germline V gene lookup returns CDR1 SGHVS and CDR2 FQNEAQ. V was trimmed by 3 bases and J by 0 bases, leaving 14 bases between them. The CDR3 sequence is 16 residues long. CDR3 sequence reads: CASSFRVGGLNTEAFF. The CDR3 DNA follows: TGTGCCAGCAGCTTCAGGGTTGGTGGGCTGAACACTGAAGCTTTCTTT.

The V gene is TRBV6-6, the J gene TRBJ1-5; possibly TRBD1 for D (5 bases). Trimming left V 0 bases short and J 3 bases short, with 12 bases between. The CDR3 has 16 amino acids. Germline lookup yields CDR1 MNHNY and CDR2 SVGAGI (reference sequence). The CDR3 sequence is CASSYSGYGTNQPQHF. The CDR3 region has the DNA TGTGCCAGCAGTTACTCGGGCTACGGGACCAATCAGCCCCAGCATTTT.

As to this clone: Other DNA sequences in the same sample also yield this CDR3. The rearrangement links TRBV7-3 to TRBJ1-1; D gene unclear. This CDR3 is built from 13 residues. Trimming stripped 3 bases from V and 4 bases from J, with 9 bases between. Germline CDR1 SGHTA, CDR2 FQGTGA. The CDR3 reads CASSFSSSTEAFF. The CDR3 DNA reads as TGTGCCAGCAGCTTCTCAAGTAGCACTGAAGCTTTCTTT.

With regard to this clone: A junction boundary mismatches the germline segment, possibly from a read error. The chain is built from TRBV6-5 and TRBJ2-7, with 8 bases that match TRBD1. The CDR3 loop spans 12 amino acids. Germline CDR1 reads MNHEY; CDR2 reads SVGAGI. In nucleotides, the CDR3 is TGTGCCAGCACCGAACTAGGACAGGGAGAAGGCTTC. Protein sequence: CASTELGQGEGF.

The rearrangement uses TRBV7-9 and TRBJ1-5; D gene unclear. Germline CDR1 and CDR2: SEHNR and FQNEAQ (reference sequence). V lost 0 bases to trimming and J lost 5 bases, with 8 bases between them. The CDR3 consists of 14 residues. The CDR3 loop reads CASSLALGDQPQHF. The CDR3 coding sequence is TGTGCCAGCAGCTTAGCTTTGGGTGATCAGCCCCAGCATTTT.

The genes are TRBV7-2 and TRBJ1-5; the D gene is possibly TRBD1 (5 bases). The germline CDR1 and CDR2 sequences are SGHTA and FQGNSA. This CDR3 contains 13 residues. The ends were cut back, 5 bases at V and 9 bases at J, with 14 bases in the middle. The CDR3 is CASSAQTGTPQHF. In nucleotides, the CDR3 is TGTGCCAGCAGCGCTCAGACGGGGACGCCCCAGCATTTT.

The chain has TRBV4-3 and TRBJ1-5; D may be TRBD1 (5 bases). Trimming took 1 base from V and 5 from J, leaving 6 bases between them. CDR3 length: 13 residues. Per germline, CDR1 LGHNA and CDR2 YSLEER. The CDR3 spells CASSQARDQPQHF. The DNA for the CDR3 is TGCGCCAGCAGCCAAGCCAGGGATCAGCCCCAGCATTTT.

This sequence joins TRBV28 and TRBJ1-5; unclear D gene. Deletions cut 1 base from V and 4 bases from J, with 14 bases between. Germline V gene data show CDR1 as MDHEN and CDR2 as SYDVKM. The CDR3 spans 16 residues. The CDR3 sequence: CASSLSTGPQNQPQHF. Written as DNA, the CDR3 is TGTGCCAGCAGTTTATCCACCGGACCCCAAAATCAGCCCCAGCATTTT.

V gene TRBV4-1 combines with J gene TRBJ2-1; the D gene is possibly TRBD2 (5 bases). The CDR3 loop spans 16 amino acids. V was shortened by 3 bases and J by 0 bases, with 12 bases between the two germline ends. Germline CDR1 reads MGHRA; CDR2 reads YSYEKL. DNA for the CDR3: TGCGCCAGCAGCCATTCCGGGAAGAGCTCCTACAATGAGCAGTTCTTC. Protein product: CASSHSGKSSYNEQFF.

In DNA form, the CDR3 reads TGTGCCAGCAGCTTGGGGGGCACAGGCAATCAGCCCCAGCATTTT. Encoded protein: CASSLGGTGNQPQHF. The chain carries TRBV5-5 and TRBJ1-5, with D maybe TRBD1 (5 bases). V gave up 0 bases and J gave up 2 bases, with 9 bases separating them. Per germline, CDR1 SGHKS and CDR2 YYEKEE (reference sequence). The CDR3 has 15 amino acids. Drawing the rest from reference TRBV5-5 and TRBJ1-5, the complete variable domain is DAGVTQSPTHLIKTRGQQVTLRCSPISGHKSVSWYQQVLGQGPQFIFQYYEKEERGRGNFPDRFSARQFPNYSSELNVNALLLGDSALYLCASSLGGTGNQPQHFGDGTRLSIL.

This clone was seen just once. The chain uses TRBV5-8 and TRBJ1-1; D remains unclear. CDR3 length: 13 amino acids. Deletions cut 0 bases from V and 0 bases from J, with 3 bases between. Germline V gene lookup returns CDR1 SGHTS and CDR2 YDEGEE. The CDR3 protein is CASSLVMNTEAFF. DNA of the CDR3: TGTGCCAGCAGCTTGGTTATGAACACTGAAGCTTTCTTT. Filled out from reference TRBV5-8 and TRBJ1-1, the complete variable domain reads EAGVTQSPTHLIKTRGQQATLRCSPISGHTSVYWYQQALGLGLQFLLWYDEGEERNRGNFPPRFSGRQFPNYSSELNVNALELEDSALYLCASSLVMNTEAFFGQGTRLTVV.

V is TRBV6-5 and J is TRBJ1-1, with 7 bases identical to TRBD1. Per germline, CDR1 MNHEY and CDR2 SVGAGI. This CDR3 spans 13 amino acids. Trimming at V came to 6 bases and at J to 0 bases, leaving 1 base not matched to a gene. The CDR3: CASRGQLNTEAFF. For the CDR3, the DNA is TGTGCCAGCAGGGGACAGCTGAACACTGAAGCTTTCTTT.

The gene calls are TRBV18 and TRBJ2-1, with TRBD2 identical over 10 bases. CDR3 length equals 15 residues. The J segment lost 5 bases and the V segment lost 3 bases, leaving 4 bases of the junction unmatched. Germline V gene sequence: CDR1 KGHSH, CDR2 LQKENI. The CDR3 protein is CASSPSGGANNEQFF. CDR3 DNA: TGTGCCAGCTCACCGAGCGGGGGGGCCAACAATGAGCAGTTCTTC. Supplemented by reference TRBV18 and TRBJ2-1, the full variable domain reads NAGVMQNPRHLVRRRGQEARLRCSPMKGHSHVYWYRQLPEEGLKFMVYLQKENIIDESGMPKERFSAEFPKEGPSILRIQQVVRGDSAAYFCASSPSGGANNEQFFGPGTRLTVL.

The chain is built from TRBV5-1 and TRBJ1-4; no definite D call. The CDR3 contains 11 residues. Germline assignment: CDR1 SGHRS and CDR2 YFSETQ. V was cut by 7 bases and J by 5 bases, with 6 bases left in between. CDR3 DNA sequence: TGCGCCAGCGGCGAGAATGAAAAACTGTTTTTT. It is translated as CASGENEKLFF.

This clone was seen only once. This chain links TRBV19 with TRBJ1-6; TRBD1 might be the D (5 bases). CDR1 LNHDA and CDR2 SQIVND come from the germline V gene (reference sequence). The V and J ends lost 9 bases and 8 bases respectively, with 20 bases between them. The CDR3 length is 15 residues. The CDR3 loop is CASSLGGGSYSPLHF. The CDR3 DNA reads as TGTGCCAGCTCTCTTGGCGGGGGATCTTATTCACCCCTCCACTTT.

This chain uses TRBV5-4 with TRBJ2-7, with no clear D. The CDR3 is made up of 14 amino acids. CDR1 SGHNT and CDR2 YYREEE come from the germline V gene (reference sequence). V was trimmed by 4 bases and J by 2 bases, leaving 13 bases between them. Written as DNA, the CDR3 is TGTGCCAGCAGCCCGGGCAGGCCGACCTACGAGCAGTACTTC. Encoded protein: CASSPGRPTYEQYF.

The chain employs TRBV5-1 and TRBJ1-5; D is undetermined. Germline assignment: CDR1 SGHRS and CDR2 YFSETQ. The CDR3 extends over 13 amino acids. With 0 bases removed from V and 4 bases from J, the gap between germline ends came to 5 bases. The CDR3 reads CASSLAPNQPQHF. CDR3 in DNA: TGCGCCAGCAGCTTGGCCCCGAATCAGCCCCAGCATTTT.

This clone was seen once. The V call is TRBV7-9, the J call TRBJ1-1; TRBD1 might be the D (6 bases). Per the germline V gene, CDR1 is SEHNR and CDR2 is FQNEAQ (reference sequence). CDR3 length: 15 amino acids. V lost 1 base, J lost 4 bases, and 13 bases lay in between. The CDR3 DNA sequence: TGTGCCAGCAGCTTAGTTTCTGGGGGCGGCACTGAAGCTTTCTTT. Translation: CASSLVSGGGTEAFF.

There are a few counts of this clone. The rearrangement uses TRBV6-7 and TRBJ2-4, with TRBD2 as a possible D gene (6 bases). TRBV6-7 carries the ORF label, with uncertain function. The V and J ends lost 5 bases and 1 base respectively, with 18 bases between them. The CDR3 extends over 17 amino acids. CDR3 region: CASSPACFTSAKNIQYF. The CDR3, as DNA: TGTGCCAGCAGTCCCGCGTGTTTTACTAGCGCCAAAAACATTCAGTACTTC.

The CDR3 sequence: CASSVSGGATNEKLFF. The CDR3 DNA reads TGCGCCAGCAGCGTCTCGGGCGGTGCAACTAATGAAAAACTGTTTTTT. The genes are TRBV5-1 and TRBJ1-4, with D unresolved. From germline, CDR1 is SGHRS and CDR2 YFSETQ. The CDR3 is 16 amino acids. The ends were cut back, 4 bases at V and 0 bases at J, with 13 bases in the middle.

The chain couples TRBV15 to TRBJ2-4, with D uncertain. Germline CDR1 and CDR2: LNHNV and YYDKDF (reference sequence). The CDR3 runs 15 residues. V shed 1 base and J shed 3 bases, with 10 bases lying between them. Here the CDR3 reads CATSRVGSGKNIQYF. In DNA, the CDR3 is TGTGCCACCAGCAGAGTTGGTAGTGGCAAAAACATTCAGTACTTC.